The 15 T cell receptor beta chains reported below all come from one sample, sequenced in a study of shared clonotypes between healthy human individuals. Assay used: immunoSEQ multiplex PCR; TCRdb lists only in-frame clones, some missing. The data show millions of clones, about 92% seen once. Sequencing used naive CD4+ T cells sorted from blood. The subset here: CD45RA+ positively selected. All receptors come from a man aged 18 to 30 in good health.

V and J are TRBV5-4 and TRBJ1-2; possible D gene TRBD1, 6 bases. Germline values: CDR1 SGHNT, CDR2 YYREEE (reference sequence). Trimming pared 4 bases from V and 4 bases from J, leaving 17 bases between. This CDR3 spans 15 amino acids. Here the CDR3 DNA reads TGTGCCAGCAGCCTAAGTACAGGAGGGGGCTATGGCTACACCTTC. Translation gives CASSLSTGGGYGYTF.

This clone was found once. The gene calls are TRBV2 and TRBJ2-7; D unresolved. In germline, CDR1 is SNHLY, CDR2 FYNNEI. Trimming stripped 8 bases from V and 2 bases from J, with 16 bases between. This CDR3 comprises 14 residues. The CDR3 region is CASSARRETYEQYF. CDR3 DNA sequence: TGTGCCAGCTCAGCCCGGCGCGAAACCTACGAGCAGTACTTC.

The chain links TRBV6-5 to TRBJ2-3; 9 bases fit TRBD2. There are 16 residues in the CDR3. With 0 bases clipped from V and 2 bases from J, the junction kept 3 bases outside the gene matches. Looked up from germline, CDR1 is MNHEY and CDR2 is SVGAGI. The CDR3 loop is CASSYSASGDTDTQYF. DNA for the CDR3: TGTGCCAGCAGTTACTCGGCTAGCGGGGACACAGATACGCAGTATTTT.

V is TRBV5-4 and J is TRBJ1-6; D unclear. This CDR3 is 16 amino acids long. The V gene's germline CDR1 is SGHNT and CDR2 YYREEE (reference sequence). Trimming took 4 bases from V and 0 from J, leaving 11 bases between them. CDR3 sequence reads: CASSIDASSYNSPLHF. The CDR3 coding sequence is TGTGCCAGCAGCATTGACGCGAGCTCCTATAATTCACCCCTCCACTTT.

Of note for this clone: The junction departs from the called germline gene at one end, perhaps through a read error. CDR3 coding DNA: TGCAGCGTAGAAGTGCCCGGGACAGCCTACGAGCAGTACTTC. Amino acids: CSVEVPGTAYEQYF. This rearrangement joins TRBV29-1 to TRBJ2-7; 7 positions agree with TRBD1. Germline V CDR1 and CDR2: SQVTM, ANQGSEA. The CDR3 contains 14 residues.

V and J are TRBV28 and TRBJ1-5, with D maybe TRBD1 (5 bases). The CDR3 is made up of 16 amino acids. CDR1 is MDHEN, CDR2 SYDVKM, per germline. Between the trimmed V and J ends, which lost 2 bases and 3 bases, there was a span of 14 bases. The CDR3 protein is CASSLRSGTVNQPQHF. CDR3 in DNA: TGTGCCAGCAGTTTAAGATCAGGGACCGTCAATCAGCCCCAGCATTTT.

The chain employs TRBV5-4 and TRBJ1-2, with 8 bases that match TRBD1. The V and J ends lost 2 bases and 8 bases, in that order; junction bases with no gene match: 5. Germline CDR1 SGHNT, CDR2 YYREEE (reference sequence). This CDR3 is 13 amino acids long. The CDR3 region has the DNA TGTGCCAGCAGCTTCGGACAGGGTGGCGGCTACACCTTC. As protein: CASSFGQGGGYTF. Looking up the rest from reference TRBV5-4 and TRBJ1-2 gives the full variable domain: ETGVTQSPTHLIKTRGQQVTLRCSSQSGHNTVSWYQQALGQGPQFIFQYYREEENGRGNFPPRFSGLQFPNYSSELNVNALELDDSALYLCASSFGQGGGYTFGSGTRLTVV.

The V and J genes are TRBV14 and TRBJ2-7; TRBD2 matches 9 bases. Germline V CDR1 and CDR2: SGHDN, FVKESK. After removal of 4 bases from V and 3 bases from J, the junction contained 10 bases not matched to a gene. The CDR3 is made up of 16 amino acids. CDR3 loop: CASSPTPGLARYEQYF. CDR3 bases: TGTGCCAGCAGCCCGACCCCGGGACTAGCTCGCTACGAGCAGTACTTC.

This chain links TRBV19 with TRBJ2-1; D assignment may be TRBD1 or TRBD2 (5 bases each). The V end lost 4 bases, the J end lost 0 bases, and 7 bases lay between the germline ends. CDR1 LNHDA and CDR2 SQIVND come from the germline V gene (reference sequence). This CDR3 region has 14 residues. The CDR3 region has the DNA TGTGCCAGTAGTAAGGGGACCTCCTACAATGAGCAGTTCTTC. It specifies CASSKGTSYNEQFF.

In regard to this clone: The same CDR3 can be traced to other DNA sequences in this sample. V and J are TRBV9 and TRBJ2-3; 7 nucleotides match TRBD2. This CDR3 has 15 amino acids. Germline V gene data show CDR1 as SGDLS and CDR2 as YYNGEE. The V segment lost 0 bases and the J segment 1 base; nucleotides outside the gene matches: 2. The DNA of the CDR3 is TGTGCCAGCAGCGTAGGTGGGGGGGGCACAGATACGCAGTATTTT. It encodes CASSVGGGGTDTQYF.

The rearrangement joins TRBV6-6 to TRBJ1-6, with D possibly TRBD1 on 6 matching bases. The CDR3 runs 16 residues. Trimming pared 8 bases from V and 5 bases from J, leaving 19 bases between. Germline lookup yields CDR1 MNHNY and CDR2 SVGAGI (reference sequence). DNA of the CDR3: TGTGCCAGCCGTTTCGGCCCTGGACAGAATAATTCACCCCTCCACTTT. Translated: CASRFGPGQNNSPLHF.

The chain carries TRBV30 and TRBJ2-7; the match to TRBD1 covers 9 bases. Looked up from germline, CDR1 is GTSNPN and CDR2 is SVGIG (reference sequence). V was pared by 2 bases and J by 3 bases, with 8 bases of the junction left unmatched. The CDR3 extends over 15 amino acids. The CDR3 spells CAWSLGQGGGYEQYF. The CDR3, as DNA: TGTGCCTGGAGTCTGGGACAGGGCGGTGGCTACGAGCAGTACTTC.

The chain joins TRBV5-4 to TRBJ2-7; either TRBD1 or TRBD2 may supply D (5 bases each). The CDR3 spans 16 residues. The germline CDR1 and CDR2 sequences are SGHNT and YYREEE (reference sequence). V gave up 4 bases and J gave up 5 bases, with 22 bases separating them. The CDR3 DNA sequence: TGTGCCAGCAGCGCCTCTCTCGAGAGGGGTTACAACGAGCAGTACTTC. Protein sequence: CASSASLERGYNEQYF.

The V and J genes are TRBV6-5 and TRBJ2-7; D is uncertain. Trimming cost V 7 bases and J 4 bases, with 14 bases left between them. The CDR3 consists of 13 residues. Germline-derived CDR1 and CDR2 are MNHEY and SVGAGI. Here the CDR3 reads CASKSPPEYEQYF. The CDR3 DNA reads as TGTGCCAGCAAGAGCCCCCCCGAGTACGAGCAGTACTTC.

The chain carries TRBV29-1 and TRBJ2-1; D is perhaps TRBD2 (6 bases). V lost 1 base and J 2 bases, leaving 6 bases between the germline ends. The CDR3 contains 13 residues. The germline CDR1 and CDR2 sequences are SQVTM and ANQGSEA. The DNA of the CDR3 is TGCAGCGTTGAAGGGAGGGCCTACAATGAGCAGTTCTTC. It codes for CSVEGRAYNEQFF.